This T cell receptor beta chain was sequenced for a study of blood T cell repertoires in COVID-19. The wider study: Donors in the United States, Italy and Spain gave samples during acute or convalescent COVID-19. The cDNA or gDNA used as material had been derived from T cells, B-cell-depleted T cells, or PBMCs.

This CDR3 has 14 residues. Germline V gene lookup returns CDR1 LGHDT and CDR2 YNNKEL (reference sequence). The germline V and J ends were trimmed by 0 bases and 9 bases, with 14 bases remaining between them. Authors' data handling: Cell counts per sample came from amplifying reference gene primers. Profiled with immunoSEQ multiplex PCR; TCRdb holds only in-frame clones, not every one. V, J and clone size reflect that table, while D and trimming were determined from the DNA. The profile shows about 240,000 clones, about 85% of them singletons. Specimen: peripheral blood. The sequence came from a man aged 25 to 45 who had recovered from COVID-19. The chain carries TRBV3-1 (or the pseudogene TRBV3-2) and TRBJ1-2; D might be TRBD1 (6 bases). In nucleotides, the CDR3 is TGTGCCAGCAGCCAAGAGGCACCAGGGGATCGCTACACCTTC. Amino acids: CASSQEAPGDRYTF.